This T cell receptor beta chain was sequenced for a study of Graves' ophthalmopathy and Graves' hyperthyroidism. Study-level information: Ahead of any treatment, peripheral blood was obtained at the initial diagnosis.

For repertoire sequencing, the TCR beta CDR3 regions were amplified from RNA transcripts. An initial RT-PCR round employing HTBI primers preceded a second-round multiplex PCR. MiXCR was run by TCRdb on the multiplex PCR reads, yielding one entry per CDR3 protein. The data show 500,000 to 700,000 distinct CDR3 sequences, about a fifth seen once. Hyperthyroidism patients, aged 18 to 65, were newly diagnosed, under 2 months' duration. Regarding this clonotype: Its antigen is undetermined.

Notes on the study in general: In blood, most expanded thyroid clonotypes above 0.001 frequency were also detected.

The germline V gene encodes CDR1 SNHLY and CDR2 FYNNEI. CDR3 length equals 13 residues. The ends were cut back, 7 bases at V and 9 bases at J, with 13 bases in the middle. The receptor comes from a woman younger than 30 with stable Graves' hyperthyroidism. Some clones in this sample may be carry-over from other donors' samples. The chain employs TRBV2 and TRBJ1-6; D ambiguous. The sequenced sample was peripheral blood. CDR3: CASKIGLGSPLHF. The CDR3 DNA sequence: TGTGCCAGCAAGATAGGGCTGGGTTCACCCCTCCACTTT.